The present TCR beta chain was sequenced within a study of post-analysis software for immune sequencing data. Study overall: Recorded subtypes: relapsing-remitting, secondary progressive, progressive-relapsing; some patients unannotated. Regarding the study as a whole: Co-batched samples clustered tightly together by F measure. Normalized Chao1 diversity in multiple sclerosis patients fell significantly below that of controls. TRBV5-6, TRBV5-1 and TRBV20-1 belonged to a set of about five TRBV segments that were more frequent in patients than controls.

Germline CDR1 is SQVTM and CDR2 is ANQGSEA. V lost 4 bases and J 0 bases, leaving 10 bases between the germline ends. This CDR3 is 14 amino acids long. This clonotype was observed a few times. Its target is not known. cDNA libraries for TCR beta contained unique molecular identifiers. The T cell input of roughly 0.9 to 10 million gave approximately 460,000 cDNA molecules. TCRdb analysed the PCR reads with MiXCR anew, one entry per CDR3 protein. The data hold roughly 670,000 distinct CDR3 sequences, with about 60% observed a single time. The source of this sequence is a girl aged 2-10 years with multiple sclerosis. The specimen sequenced was blood. The V call is TRBV29-1, the J call TRBJ2-1, with D perhaps matching TRBD1 (6 bases). The CDR3 DNA follows: TGCAGCGTTGCCGGACAGAGCTCCTACAATGAGCAGTTCTTC. It yields the protein CSVAGQSSYNEQFF.